Shown below are 32 T cell receptor beta chains from a single sample sequenced in a study of regulatory T cells in long-lasting Graves disease. Time point defined: newly diagnosed GD, antithyroid drugs for less than 3 months. Extracted PBMC RNA gave rise to the TCR library. Arm-PCR of CDR3 regions and iRepertoire HTBI primers were used to build TCR beta libraries. TCRdb reanalysed the multiplex PCR reads using MiXCR and keeps one entry per CDR3 protein. Of 400,000 to 500,000 distinct CDR3 sequences detected, roughly 15% appear once; the ten largest clones hold under 30%. These data also formed part of another study, on T cells in Graves' hyperthyroidism and ophthalmopathy.

Source: peripheral blood mononuclear cells (PBMCs), taken at new diagnosis, from a patient treated with antithyroid drugs. The receptors here all came from a woman aged 18-29 years with Graves disease.

CDR3 DNA sequence: TGCAGTGCTGGACTAGCGGGAGACGCGGATGAGCAGTTCTTC. This encodes CSAGLAGDADEQFF. The chain recombines TRBV20-1 with TRBJ2-1; 13 bases agree with TRBD2. V was pared by 5 bases and J by 8 bases, with 6 bases of the junction left unmatched. Germline V gene sequence: CDR1 DFQATT, CDR2 SNEGSKA (reference sequence). The CDR3 is 14 amino acids.

With regard to this clonotype: At one of its ends the junction is not consistent with the germline gene, which may arise from a read error. The V gene is TRBV7-7, the J gene TRBJ2-1, with D maybe TRBD2 (6 bases). The CDR3 has 16 amino acids. Per the germline V gene, CDR1 is SSHAT and CDR2 is FNYEAQ (reference sequence). The CDR3 protein is CASSLVPSVQYNEQFF. CDR3 sequence (DNA): TGTGCTAGCAGCTTAGTCCCTAGCGTTCAATACAATGAGCAGTTCTTC.

This chain joins TRBV25-1 and TRBJ1-4; 8 bases are a match to TRBD1. The CDR3 loop spans 16 amino acids. CDR1 is MGHDK and CDR2 is SYGVNS in the germline V gene. With 5 bases clipped from V and 6 bases from J, the junction kept 11 bases outside the gene matches. In DNA, the CDR3 is TGTGCCAGCAGTCCCCGACAGGGGTTTCTTGATGAAAAACTGTTTTTT. This codes for CASSPRQGFLDEKLFF.

This clonotype occurred a few times. The chain has TRBV27 and TRBJ2-7; D is tentatively TRBD1 or TRBD2 (5 bases each). Germline-derived CDR1 and CDR2 are MNHEY and SMNVEV (reference sequence). The CDR3 runs to 12 residues. V was clipped by 8 bases and J by 6 bases, with 14 bases between them. CDR3 sequence reads: CASGRGVIEQYF. DNA for the CDR3: TGTGCCAGCGGACGAGGGGTCATCGAGCAGTACTTC.

This clonotype has ten or more counts. The gene calls are TRBV27 and TRBJ1-5; D perhaps matches TRBD1 (6 bases). Trimming took off 2 bases at V and 7 bases at J, with 15 bases between the two ends. This CDR3 has 15 residues. Germline loops: CDR1 MNHEY, CDR2 SMNVEV (reference sequence). In DNA, the CDR3 is TGTGCCAGCAGTTTAATGGACGGCAGGGGACAGCCCCAGCATTTT. Encoded protein: CASSLMDGRGQPQHF.

Only a few counts were recorded for this clonotype. A much more abundant neighbour one base away suggests this may be a read error. V is TRBV13 and J is TRBJ2-1; 7 bases align to TRBD1. There are 12 residues in the CDR3. Germline V CDR1 and CDR2: PRHDT, FYEKMQ (reference sequence). CDR3 loop: CASSYRGNGQFF. CDR3 DNA sequence: TGTGCCAGCAGTTACAGGGGAAATGGGCAGTTCTTC.

In its sample, this clonotype was seen many times. The CDR3 nucleotides read TGTGCCAGCAGCTTAGGTATAGGACTAGAGGCCTACGAGCAGTACTTC. This codes for CASSLGIGLEAYEQYF. V is TRBV7-6 and J is TRBJ2-7; 7 bases are shared with TRBD2. Per the germline V gene, CDR1 is SGHVS and CDR2 is FNYEAQ. J was trimmed by 2 bases and V by 1 base; bases with no gene match: 8. The CDR3 is 16 amino acids.

This clonotype has at least ten counts. This chain links TRBV6-5 with TRBJ2-1; D may be TRBD2 (5 bases). V dropped 1 base and J dropped 1 base, with 8 bases sitting between them. Germline V gene data show CDR1 as MNHEY and CDR2 as SVGAGI. CDR3 length: 15 residues. The CDR3: CASSYFGLSYNEQFF. Written as DNA, the CDR3 is TGTGCCAGCAGTTACTTTGGACTTTCCTACAATGAGCAGTTCTTC.

This clonotype was seen more than once but under ten times. The genes are TRBV9 and TRBJ1-6; D is undetermined. CDR3 length equals 17 residues. The V end lost 2 bases, the J end lost 7 bases, and 19 bases lay between the germline ends. Germline loops: CDR1 SGDLS, CDR2 YYNGEE. The CDR3 DNA reads TGTGCCAGCAGCGTCGGGCAGGTGCCTTCTGGGAATTCACCCCTCCACTTT. This translates into CASSVGQVPSGNSPLHF. Supplemented by reference TRBV9 and TRBJ1-6, the full variable domain reads DSGVTQTPKHLITATGQRVTLRCSPRSGDLSVYWYQQSLDQGLQFLIQYYNGEERAKGNILERFSAQQFPDLHSELNLSSLELGDSALYFCASSVGQVPSGNSPLHFGNGTRLTVT.

The chain has TRBV11-2 and TRBJ2-1, with a possible D match to TRBD2 (6 bases). This CDR3 has 18 residues. Per the germline V gene, CDR1 is SGHAT and CDR2 is FQNNGV. V was clipped by 10 bases and J by 2 bases, with 27 bases between them. The CDR3 spells CANSEYGGGPSAYNEQFF. The CDR3 nucleotides read TGTGCCAACAGTGAGTACGGCGGAGGGCCCTCTGCCTACAATGAGCAGTTCTTC.

This clonotype was recorded at least ten times. The V and J genes are TRBV6-5 and TRBJ1-2, with D hard to call. V was pared by 0 bases and J by 4 bases, with 12 bases between. This CDR3 is 15 amino acids long. The germline CDR1 and CDR2 sequences are MNHEY and SVGAGI. The CDR3: CASSYSSPRGYGYTF. DNA of the CDR3: TGTGCCAGCAGTTACTCAAGCCCGAGAGGCTATGGCTACACCTTC.

The chain joins TRBV10-2 to TRBJ2-3; D may correspond to TRBD1 or TRBD2 (5 bases each). Germline CDR1 and CDR2: WSHSY and SAAADI. The V and J ends lost 8 bases and 4 bases respectively, with 7 bases between them. The length of the CDR3 is 11 residues. The CDR3 loop reads CASGTPDTQYF. In DNA form, the CDR3 reads TGCGCCAGCGGGACCCCAGATACGCAGTATTTT.

CDR3 amino acids: CASSQVGGSIPFTEAFF. CDR3 sequence (DNA): TGCGCCAGCAGCCAAGTGGGGGGATCCATCCCCTTTACTGAAGCTTTCTTT. The chain is built from TRBV4-3 and TRBJ1-1; D may be TRBD1 (5 bases). Trimming shortened V by 1 base and J by 5 bases, and 20 bases separated the two germline ends. This CDR3 is built from 17 residues. Germline V gene sequence: CDR1 LGHNA, CDR2 YSLEER.

A note on this clonotype: Relative to the germline gene, one junction end is altered; a read error may explain this. The V and J genes are TRBV16 and TRBJ2-5; the D is unclear. The CDR3 totals 14 residues. Germline lookup yields CDR1 KGHSY and CDR2 FQNENV. The CDR3 sequence is CASSQFNSQGTQYF. Written as DNA, the CDR3 is TGTGCCAGCAGCCAATTCAACAGCCAAGGGACCCAGTACTTC.

Points on this clonotype: This may be a read error: a much more frequent sequence differs by one nucleotide. Since the CDR3 does not end with the conserved phenylalanine or tryptophan, this likely comes from a read error. The J gene is TRBJ1-2, the V gene TRBV6-1; D uncertain. The germline V gene encodes CDR1 MNHNS and CDR2 SASEGT. The CDR3 length is 14 residues. The ends were cut back, 5 bases at V and 2 bases at J, with 12 bases in the middle. The CDR3 nucleotides read TGTGCCAGCAGTACAACCAGAGAAAACTATGGCTACACCTCC. It codes for CASSTTRENYGYTS.

This clonotype has ten or more counts. The genes are TRBV7-3 and TRBJ1-1, with TRBD1 matching 8 bases. The CDR3 is made up of 15 amino acids. The J segment lost 1 base and the V segment lost 4 bases, leaving 5 bases of the junction unmatched. Per germline, CDR1 SGHTA and CDR2 FQGTGA. For the CDR3, the DNA is TGTGCCAGCAGCTCCCTTGGGACAGGGAACACTGAAGCTTTCTTT. It specifies CASSSLGTGNTEAFF.

The chain joins TRBV29-1 to TRBJ2-1; D is unclear. The better agreement between TRBJ2-5 and the DNA end casts doubt on the J call. The germline V gene has CDR1 SQVTM and CDR2 ANQGSEA. The CDR3 covers 11 residues. This CDR3 reads CSVRLVETQYF. The CDR3 bases are TGCAGCGTGAGACTGGTGGAGACCCAGTACTTC.

This rearrangement joins TRBV12-5 to TRBJ2-1; tentative D call: TRBD2 (6 bases). CDR3 size: 15 residues. From germline, CDR1 is LGHNT and CDR2 FRNRAP. Deletions cut 0 bases from V and 0 bases from J, with 6 bases between. DNA of the CDR3: TGTGCTAGTGGTTTGGTGGGGGGCTCCTACAATGAGCAGTTCTTC. Translated, it gives CASGLVGGSYNEQFF.

This clonotype was found a few times. V usage is TRBV7-2 and J usage is TRBJ1-6; unclear D gene. Germline values: CDR1 SGHTA, CDR2 FQGNSA. Trimming shortened V by 7 bases and J by 0 bases, and 16 bases separated the two germline ends. The CDR3 is 17 residues long. The CDR3 DNA reads TGTGCCAGCACTTTGAGGACCCTGAGCTCCTATAATTCACCCCTCCACTTT. It is translated as CASTLRTLSSYNSPLHF. The full variable domain, rest sourced from reference TRBV7-2 and TRBJ1-6, is GAGVSQSPSNKVTEKGKDVELRCDPISGHTALYWYRQSLGQGLEFLIYFQGNSAPDKSGLPSDRFSAERTGGSVSTLTIQRTQQEDSAVYLCASTLRTLSSYNSPLHFGNGTRLTVT.

This clonotype was seen at least ten times. The rearrangement uses TRBV28 and TRBJ2-3, with 15 nucleotides matching TRBD2. After removal of 2 bases from V and 2 bases from J, the junction contained 8 bases not matched to a gene. Germline CDR1 and CDR2: MDHEN and SYDVKM. The CDR3 consists of 19 residues. In DNA form, the CDR3 reads TGTGCCAGCAGTTTAGGGGGACTAGCGGGAGGTCAAATCACAGATACGCAGTATTTT. It specifies CASSLGGLAGGQITDTQYF.

The chain carries TRBV20-1 and TRBJ2-1; the match to TRBD2 covers 15 bases. V lost 1 base, J lost 7 bases, and 5 bases stayed unmatched. Germline CDR1 is DFQATT and CDR2 is SNEGSKA (reference sequence). The CDR3 totals 16 residues. CDR3 region: CSARGTSGRAFNEQFF. In DNA form, the CDR3 reads TGCAGTGCTAGAGGGACTAGCGGGAGGGCCTTTAATGAGCAGTTCTTC.

The chain has TRBV20-1 and TRBJ2-1; TRBD2 matches at 9 bases. CDR3 length: 16 residues. Per germline, CDR1 DFQATT and CDR2 SNEGSKA (reference sequence). Germline trimming cut 0 bases from V and 7 bases from J; bases unmatched to any gene: 10. Here the CDR3 reads CSARDMVAGVVNEQFF. CDR3 coding DNA: TGCAGTGCTAGAGATATGGTAGCGGGAGTGGTGAATGAGCAGTTCTTC.

CDR3 sequence: CAWSPTGTLYGYTF. For the CDR3, the DNA is TGTGCCTGGAGTCCCACCGGGACCCTCTATGGCTACACCTTC. The V call is TRBV30, the J call TRBJ1-2, with a weak D call TRBD1 (5 bases). V shed 2 bases and J shed 4 bases, with 14 bases lying between them. Germline CDR1 and CDR2: GTSNPN and SVGIG (reference sequence). The CDR3 spans 14 residues.

This clonotype was seen ten or more times. V gene TRBV6-2 or TRBV6-3 combines with J gene TRBJ2-7; 9 bases are a match to TRBD2. V trimming: 7 bases; J trimming: 0 bases; junction bases outside the gene matches: 10. The CDR3 extends over 16 amino acids. Germline CDR1 reads MNHEY; CDR2 reads SVGEGT. The CDR3 sequence: CASTHLSGRYSYEQYF. CDR3 in DNA: TGTGCCAGCACCCATCTCAGCGGGAGGTACTCCTACGAGCAGTACTTC.

This clonotype was detected a few times. This sequence joins TRBV5-6 and TRBJ2-2; D uncertain. The CDR3 contains 14 residues. Trimming shortened V by 2 bases and J by 2 bases, and 7 bases separated the two germline ends. Germline lookup yields CDR1 SGHDT and CDR2 YYEEEE. The CDR3 here is CASSFRSNTGELFF. The CDR3 nucleotides are TGTGCCAGCAGCTTTCGATCCAACACCGGGGAGCTGTTTTTT.

This chain links TRBV28 with TRBJ2-1; 7 nucleotides line up with TRBD2. The germline CDR1 and CDR2 sequences are MDHEN and SYDVKM. Germline trimming cut 8 bases from V and 10 bases from J; bases unmatched to any gene: 17. This CDR3 contains 15 residues. Here the CDR3 reads CASRKWGGGGDEQFF. DNA of the CDR3: TGTGCCAGCCGAAAATGGGGGGGGGGAGGAGACGAGCAGTTCTTC. Filled out from reference TRBV28 and TRBJ2-1, the complete variable domain reads DVKVTQSSRYLVKRTGEKVFLECVQDMDHENMFWYRQDPGLGLRLIYFSYDVKMKEKGDIPEGYSVSREKKERFSLILESASTNQTSMYLCASRKWGGGGDEQFFGPGTRLTVL.

The V and J genes are TRBV7-6 and TRBJ2-2, with 7 bases matching TRBD2. CDR3 length: 16 amino acids. The V and J ends lost 5 bases and 6 bases, in that order; junction bases with no gene match: 12. Germline values: CDR1 SGHVS, CDR2 FNYEAQ. For the CDR3, the DNA is TGTGCCAGCAGCCCCCAGTCCGGGACTATGGCCGGGGAGCTGTTTTTT. Translating gives CASSPQSGTMAGELFF.

The genes are TRBV5-4 and TRBJ1-3; D is possibly TRBD1 (6 bases). There are 17 residues in the CDR3. V dropped 4 bases and J dropped 0 bases, with 17 bases sitting between them. The germline CDR1 and CDR2 sequences are SGHNT and YYREEE (reference sequence). The DNA of the CDR3 is TGTGCCAGCAGCCGAACCGAACAGGGTGCCTCTGGAAACACCATATATTTT. It specifies CASSRTEQGASGNTIYF. The full variable domain, rest sourced from reference TRBV5-4 and TRBJ1-3, is ETGVTQSPTHLIKTRGQQVTLRCSSQSGHNTVSWYQQALGQGPQFIFQYYREEENGRGNFPPRFSGLQFPNYSSELNVNALELDDSALYLCASSRTEQGASGNTIYFGEGSWLTVV.

As DNA, the CDR3 is TGCAGTGCTCCCCCCGCGGGGCCCACTGAAGCTTTCTTT. This codes for CSAPPAGPTEAFF. The chain joins TRBV20-1 to TRBJ1-1, with D possibly matching TRBD1 (5 bases). The V end was cut by 5 bases, the J end by 4 bases, with 14 bases between. CDR3 length: 13 residues. Germline CDR1 and CDR2: DFQATT and SNEGSKA (reference sequence).

This clonotype was counted between two and nine times. V usage is TRBV7-9 and J usage is TRBJ2-7; perhaps TRBD1 as D (5 bases). V was pared by 1 base and J by 5 bases, with 9 bases between. There are 13 residues in the CDR3. Germline assignment: CDR1 SEHNR and CDR2 FQNEAQ (reference sequence). CDR3 DNA: TGTGCCAGCAGCTTAGGTTCCAGGGACGAGCAGTACTTC. This translates into CASSLGSRDEQYF.

This clonotype appeared many times. The V and J genes are TRBV6-5 and TRBJ2-7; TRBD2 aligns across 8 bases. Germline CDR1 reads MNHEY; CDR2 reads SVGAGI. V lost 0 bases, J lost 3 bases, and 7 bases stayed unmatched. This CDR3 spans 16 amino acids. As DNA, the CDR3 is TGTGCCAGCAGTTACTCCCTTAGGCGGGAGGTCTACGAGCAGTACTTC. This encodes CASSYSLRREVYEQYF.

This clonotype was seen at least ten times. The rearrangement joins TRBV12-3 or TRBV12-4 to TRBJ2-5; D unresolved. The CDR3 loop spans 16 amino acids. Between the trimmed V and J ends, which lost 3 bases and 5 bases, there was a span of 19 bases. The CDR3, as DNA: TGTGCCAGCAGTTTTTTTCCACAAACCTCTGGGGAGACCCAGTACTTC. Translated: CASSFFPQTSGETQYF.